Listed below are T cell receptor beta chains from one sample, sequenced in a study of response to subunit inactivated influenza vaccine. Using its own MiXCR run on the RT-PCR reads, TCRdb lists one record per CDR3 protein. The data contain some 550,000 distinct CDR3 sequences, around 21% of them singletons. These data are also associated with another study on T cells expressing NK-cell markers.

The sequencing here drew on CD4+ T cells sorted from PBMCs, taken approximately 12 days after vaccination. These receptors all come from a man aged 50-59 years who received an inactivated influenza vaccine. The CDR3 runs from the conserved cysteine through the conserved F or W. A D gene is named only where the DNA matches it firmly. Expanded clones are given a class, and other clones once, few, many or no size at all.

j_call	v_call	clone_size	d_call	cdr3_aa	cdr3_nt
TRBJ2-2	TRBV5-1	few	.	CASSPGELFF	TGCGCCAGCAGCCCGGGGGAGCTGTTTTTT
TRBJ2-5	TRBV7-2	few	TRBD2	CASSFSGGSPRETQYF	TGTGCCAGCAGCTTTAGCGGGGGGTCCCCGCGGGAGACCCAGTACTTC
TRBJ2-4	TRBV3-1	.	.	CASSLRDTPTRYF	TGTGCCAGCAGCCTGCGGGACACCCCCACCCGGTACTTC
TRBJ2-5	TRBV3-1	few	TRBD2	CASSQPRTSGIQETQYF	TGTGCCAGCAGCCAACCCCGGACTAGCGGGATCCAAGAGACCCAGTACTTC
TRBJ1-5	TRBV4-2	.	.	CASSQDGQGNDNQPQHF	TGTGCCAGCAGCCAAGATGGGCAGGGGAACGATAATCAGCCCCAGCATTTT
TRBJ2-7	TRBV6-5	.	TRBD1	CASSNNRQGTEQYF	TGTGCCAGCAGTAACAACCGACAGGGAACCGAGCAGTACTTC
TRBJ2-1	TRBV20-1	few	TRBD2	CSASTSGGYHEQFF	TGCAGTGCTAGCACTAGCGGGGGTTACCATGAGCAGTTCTTC
TRBJ2-1	TRBV6-2/TRBV6-3	few	.	CASINEGHRSYNEQFF	TGTGCCAGCATTAACGAGGGTCACCGTTCCTACAATGAGCAGTTCTTC
TRBJ2-3	TRBV29-1	few	.	CSVEWGVGGTDTQYF	TGCAGCGTTGAGTGGGGGGTCGGGGGCACAGATACGCAGTATTTT
TRBJ1-4	TRBV20-1	many	.	CSAEGDWVNEKLFF	TGCAGTGCCGAAGGGGATTGGGTTAATGAAAAACTGTTTTTT
TRBJ2-1	TRBV20-1	.	TRBD2	CSAREWTSGRNNEQFF	TGCAGTGCTAGAGAGTGGACTAGCGGGAGAAACAATGAGCAGTTCTTC
TRBJ1-3	TRBV14	.	.	CASSRYSGNTIYF	TGTGCCAGCAGCCGCTACTCTGGAAACACCATATATTTT
TRBJ1-1	TRBV6-5	few	.	CASSYDSRSPTEAFF	TGTGCCAGCAGTTACGACAGCCGGTCGCCCACTGAAGCTTTCTTT
TRBJ1-6	TRBV28	few	TRBD1	CASSTPTGGNSPLHF	TGTGCCAGCAGTACCCCGACAGGGGGCAATTCACCCCTCCACTTT
TRBJ2-7	TRBV20-1	many	.	CSGGTPLLYEQYF	TGCAGTGGCGGGACCCCCTTACTCTACGAGCAGTACTTC
TRBJ2-3	TRBV7-9	.	.	CASSLDPVSDTQYF	TGTGCCAGCAGCTTAGATCCAGTTTCAGATACGCAGTATTTT
TRBJ2-6	TRBV20-1	.	TRBD1	CSARDRGTGANVLTF	TGCAGTGCCAGGGACAGGGGTACTGGGGCCAACGTCCTGACTTTC
TRBJ2-5	TRBV5-1	few	.	CASRLRQETQYF	TGCGCCAGCAGGCTTCGCCAAGAGACCCAGTACTTC
TRBJ2-1	TRBV6-2/TRBV6-3	.	TRBD2	CASSSSGRADNEQFF	TGTGCCAGCAGCTCCAGCGGGAGGGCTGATAATGAGCAGTTCTTC
TRBJ2-7	TRBV28	.	.	CASNGGLSYEQYF	TGTGCCAGCAATGGGGGGCTTTCCTACGAGCAGTACTTC
TRBJ1-2	TRBV7-2	.	.	CASSPSGTFLFGYTF	TGTGCCAGCAGCCCCTCCGGGACCTTCTTGTTCGGCTACACCTTC
TRBJ2-7	TRBV5-1	.	TRBD1	CASSGGQGRNYEQYF	TGCGCCAGCAGCGGGGGACAGGGAAGGAACTACGAGCAGTACTTC
TRBJ1-3	TRBV28	many	.	CASITGGGSGNTIYF	TGTGCCAGCATTACCGGGGGCGGCTCTGGAAACACCATATATTTT
TRBJ1-5	TRBV20-1	few	.	CSASEPREGLHQPQHF	TGCAGTGCTAGTGAACCCCGGGAGGGCCTCCATCAGCCCCAGCATTTT
TRBJ2-7	TRBV15	few	.	CATSREGSGQYF	TGTGCCACCAGCAGAGAAGGGTCTGGGCAGTACTTC
TRBJ2-3	TRBV12-3/TRBV12-4	.	.	CASSFQGDTQYF	TGTGCCAGCAGTTTCCAGGGAGATACGCAGTATTTT
TRBJ2-5	TRBV12-3/TRBV12-4	.	TRBD2	CASGKGLARGTQYF	TGTGCCAGCGGAAAGGGACTAGCCAGAGGGACCCAGTACTTC
TRBJ2-3	TRBV5-1	many	.	CASRTGTMTDTQYF	TGCGCCAGCAGGACCGGGACAATGACAGATACGCAGTATTTT